This T cell receptor (beta chain) is drawn from a study of T cells in Graves' hyperthyroidism and ophthalmopathy. The germline gives CDR1 SNHLY, CDR2 FYNNEI. The CDR3 sequence is 15 residues long. The V gene lost 5 bases and the J gene lost 1 base, with 11 bases spanning the gap. The source material, RNA transcripts, was used to amplify TCR beta CDR3 regions. HTBI primers were the set used in a first-round RT-PCR of the TCR CDR3. TCRdb fed the multiplex PCR reads into MiXCR, producing one record per CDR3 protein. The sample lists around 800,000 distinct CDR3 sequences; around 39% were seen once. The specimen was blood. The V call is TRBV2, the J call TRBJ2-2; D perhaps matches TRBD2 (5 bases). The receptor was derived from a young man with Graves' hyperthyroidism. This chain's CDR3 is CASSNPRGNTGELFF. The CDR3, as DNA: TGTGCCAGCAGTAACCCCCGGGGGAACACCGGGGAGCTGTTTTTT.